This T cell receptor (beta chain) was recovered during a study of T-cell reconstitution after alpha-beta-depleted transplantation in children. Germline CDR1 reads DFQATT; CDR2 reads SNEGSKA (reference sequence). V trimming: 6 bases; J trimming: 0 bases; junction bases outside the gene matches: 8. This CDR3 contains 15 residues. This clonotype was observed at least ten times. It was with unique molecular identifiers that the TCRbeta library was prepared. Via MiXCR, TCRdb re-called the PCR reads, giving one row per CDR3 protein. The table includes about 610,000 distinct CDR3 sequences, over 9.5% detected once.

Sequencing was performed on PBMCs from the stem cell graft donor, taken from the stem cell graft. This sequence joins TRBV20-1 and TRBJ2-1; 7 bases align to TRBD1. The sequence was obtained from a human donor who donated a stem cell graft to a child with acute myeloid leukemia. The CDR3: CSADPGTVSYNEQFF. In DNA, the CDR3 is TGCAGTGCGGACCCCGGGACAGTCTCCTACAATGAGCAGTTCTTC.